This T cell receptor (beta chain) was sequenced for a study of blood T cells in healthy people across ages. Study-wide results and limits: Both naive CD4+ cell counts and diversity were greater in long-lived donors than in aged donors. Age brought a roughly linear fall in TCR beta diversity measured per million T cells.

Remarks on this clonotype: Its target is not known.

This CDR3 is built from 13 residues. Germline V CDR1 and CDR2: DFQATT, SNEGSKA (reference sequence). The germline V and J ends were trimmed by 2 bases and 7 bases, with 12 bases remaining between them. Primed by a sample-barcoded 5' primer and a J-beta primer mix, a second PCR proceeded for 7 to 11 cycles. In TCRdb, the 5' RACE reads were re-called with MiXCR into one record per CDR3 protein. The sample carries some 800,000 distinct CDR3 sequences, approximately 44% recorded once. The rearrangement uses TRBV20-1 and TRBJ2-1, with D maybe TRBD1 (6 bases). Specimen: blood. The clonotype originates from a man aged 55-75 years in good health. The CDR3 here is CSARIHRVNEQFF. The CDR3 DNA reads TGCAGTGCTAGAATACACAGGGTGAATGAGCAGTTCTTC.